A selection of T cell receptor beta chains follows, all from one sample in a study of cytomegalovirus exposure and HLA in healthy donors. Libraries were prepared by immunoSEQ multiplex PCR; TCRdb keeps only in-frame clonotypes and omits some of them. Among about 190,000 clones, about four fifths were seen once, and the ten largest hold roughly 3.6%. The sample consisted of PBMCs. These receptors originate from a middle-aged man in good health and CMV-seropositive. Both conserved end residues are part of each CDR3. Each record gives: J gene, D gene, V gene, clone size, CDR3 protein, CDR3 DNA. A D gene is named only where the DNA matches it firmly. Where a row states a size, it is once, few, many or the class of an expanded clone; other rows omit it.

j_call: TRBJ2-1; d_call: TRBD2; v_call: TRBV5-6; clone_size: .; cdr3_aa: CASRPGLAGIEQFF; cdr3_nt: TGTGCCAGCAGGCCGGGACTAGCGGGGATAGAGCAGTTCTTC
j_call: TRBJ1-4; d_call: TRBD1; v_call: TRBV11-2; clone_size: once; cdr3_aa: CASSPIALDRVREKLFF; cdr3_nt: TGTGCCAGCAGCCCCATAGCCCTTGACAGGGTAAGGGAAAAACTGTTTTTT
j_call: TRBJ1-2; d_call: TRBD1; v_call: TRBV6-1; clone_size: .; cdr3_aa: CASSEAHRGRQVYGYTF; cdr3_nt: TGTGCCAGCAGTGAAGCACATAGGGGGCGACAGGTCTATGGCTACACCTTC
j_call: TRBJ2-1; d_call: TRBD2; v_call: TRBV15; clone_size: .; cdr3_aa: CATSRVVASGGGYNEQFF; cdr3_nt: TGTGCCACCAGCAGAGTGGTCGCGTCGGGAGGCGGATACAATGAGCAGTTCTTC
j_call: TRBJ2-7; d_call: .; v_call: TRBV2; clone_size: .; cdr3_aa: CASRGTTYEQYF; cdr3_nt: TGTGCCAGCAGGGGGACAACCTACGAGCAGTACTTC
j_call: TRBJ2-1; d_call: .; v_call: TRBV19; clone_size: .; cdr3_aa: CASKKGNEQFF; cdr3_nt: TGTGCCAGTAAGAAGGGGAATGAGCAGTTCTTC
j_call: TRBJ2-6; d_call: TRBD2; v_call: TRBV4-3; clone_size: .; cdr3_aa: CASSQEGGAGANVLTF; cdr3_nt: TGCGCCAGCAGCCAAGAGGGAGGGGCTGGGGCCAACGTCCTGACTTTC
j_call: TRBJ2-7; d_call: .; v_call: TRBV12-5; clone_size: .; cdr3_aa: CASGNGHEQYF; cdr3_nt: TGTGCTAGTGGTAATGGCCACGAGCAGTACTTC
j_call: TRBJ2-1; d_call: .; v_call: TRBV4-3; clone_size: .; cdr3_aa: CASSQDEGRIINNEQFF; cdr3_nt: TGCGCCAGCAGCCAAGATGAGGGCAGGATCATAAACAATGAGCAGTTCTTC
j_call: TRBJ1-4; d_call: .; v_call: TRBV7-9; clone_size: once; cdr3_aa: CASSFRVFEKLFF; cdr3_nt: TGTGCCAGCAGCTTCCGGGTTTTTGAAAAACTGTTTTTT
j_call: TRBJ1-2; d_call: TRBD1; v_call: TRBV28; clone_size: .; cdr3_aa: CASTSTGIYGYTF; cdr3_nt: TGTGCCAGCACCTCGACAGGGATCTATGGCTACACCTTC
j_call: TRBJ1-1; d_call: TRBD1; v_call: TRBV7-9; clone_size: .; cdr3_aa: CASSLRQGAEAFF; cdr3_nt: TGTGCCAGCAGCTTACGACAGGGGGCTGAAGCTTTCTTT
j_call: TRBJ2-1; d_call: .; v_call: TRBV6-6; clone_size: .; cdr3_aa: CASSYPDGNPNEQFF; cdr3_nt: TGTGCCAGCAGTTATCCGGACGGGAACCCTAATGAGCAGTTCTTC
j_call: TRBJ2-1; d_call: .; v_call: TRBV5-7; clone_size: .; cdr3_aa: CASSLSWVREQFF; cdr3_nt: TGTGCCAGCAGCTTGTCGTGGGTCAGGGAGCAGTTCTTC
j_call: TRBJ1-2; d_call: TRBD1; v_call: TRBV28; clone_size: .; cdr3_aa: CASRIQGGVYGYTF; cdr3_nt: TGTGCCAGCAGAATACAGGGGGGGGTCTATGGCTACACCTTC
j_call: TRBJ1-4; d_call: .; v_call: TRBV28; clone_size: .; cdr3_aa: CASSSAGATNEKLFF; cdr3_nt: TGTGCCAGCAGTAGCGCGGGGGCGACTAATGAAAAACTGTTTTTT
j_call: TRBJ1-2; d_call: .; v_call: TRBV4-1; clone_size: few; cdr3_aa: CASSRLTGDYGYTF; cdr3_nt: TGCGCCAGCAGCCGCCTTACAGGAGACTATGGCTACACCTTC
j_call: TRBJ2-7; d_call: .; v_call: TRBV4-3; clone_size: .; cdr3_aa: CASSQTGKSEYEQYF; cdr3_nt: TGCGCCAGCAGCCAAACCGGTAAATCTGAATACGAGCAGTACTTC
j_call: TRBJ2-7; d_call: .; v_call: TRBV5-1; clone_size: .; cdr3_aa: CASSLRGSGDEQYF; cdr3_nt: TGCGCCAGCAGCTTGAGGGGTTCGGGGGACGAGCAGTACTTC
j_call: TRBJ1-2; d_call: .; v_call: TRBV30; clone_size: few; cdr3_aa: CACRVAYGYTF; cdr3_nt: TGTGCCTGCAGGGTCGCGTATGGCTACACCTTC
j_call: TRBJ2-3; d_call: .; v_call: TRBV29-1; clone_size: .; cdr3_aa: CSVDVGASGTDTQYF; cdr3_nt: TGCAGCGTTGATGTAGGGGCGTCTGGGACAGATACGCAGTATTTT
j_call: TRBJ2-3; d_call: TRBD2; v_call: TRBV29-1; clone_size: .; cdr3_aa: CSVEVAGTMGTQYF; cdr3_nt: TGCAGCGTTGAGGTAGCGGGGACCATGGGTACGCAGTATTTT
j_call: TRBJ2-2; d_call: .; v_call: TRBV9; clone_size: .; cdr3_aa: CASSVVRESGELFF; cdr3_nt: TGTGCCAGCAGCGTAGTTCGGGAGTCCGGGGAGCTGTTTTTT
j_call: TRBJ1-5; d_call: .; v_call: TRBV6-5; clone_size: few; cdr3_aa: CASSYTSGVQPQHF; cdr3_nt: TGTGCCAGCAGTTATACTAGCGGGGTTCAGCCCCAGCATTTT
j_call: TRBJ2-1; d_call: TRBD1; v_call: TRBV5-1; clone_size: .; cdr3_aa: CASSSDRGRAVNDEQFF; cdr3_nt: TGCGCCAGCAGCTCGGACAGGGGGCGAGCGGTGAACGATGAGCAGTTCTTC
j_call: TRBJ1-4; d_call: TRBD1; v_call: TRBV14; clone_size: .; cdr3_aa: CASRGQGSSEKLFF; cdr3_nt: TGTGCCAGCAGAGGACAGGGAAGTTCTGAAAAACTGTTTTTT
j_call: TRBJ1-6; d_call: TRBD1; v_call: TRBV7-9; clone_size: .; cdr3_aa: CASSLGDRVNNSPLHF; cdr3_nt: TGTGCCAGCAGCTTAGGCGACAGGGTAAACAATTCACCCCTCCACTTT
j_call: TRBJ2-1; d_call: TRBD2; v_call: TRBV5-1; clone_size: .; cdr3_aa: CASSLILGLSSNEQFF; cdr3_nt: TGCGCCAGCAGCTTGATTTTGGGACTAAGCAGCAATGAGCAGTTCTTC